One sample yielded the 25 T cell receptor beta chains listed below, sequenced in a study of T cell responses to AZD1222 COVID-19 vaccine. TCRdb keeps only in-frame clones here, not all; method: immunoSEQ multiplex PCR. The profile shows 25,000 to 35,000 clones, around 90% of them singletons. The sequencing used peripheral blood, collected on day 0 of AZD1222 vaccination. The receptors originated from an adult in good health.

The rearrangement uses TRBV7-3 and TRBJ2-3, with 12 bases aligning to TRBD2. The CDR3 is made up of 16 amino acids. Looked up from germline, CDR1 is SGHTA and CDR2 is FQGTGA. Losses at the gene ends were 5 bases for V and 6 bases for J; bases not matched to a gene: 9. CDR3: CASSQLSSGRGDTQYF. The CDR3 DNA reads TGTGCCAGCAGCCAACTGTCTAGCGGGAGGGGGGATACGCAGTATTTT.

The chain couples TRBV3-1 (or the pseudogene TRBV3-2) to TRBJ2-7, with 14 positions matching TRBD2. CDR1 is LGHDT, CDR2 YNNKEL, per germline (reference sequence). The J segment lost 10 bases and the V segment lost 1 base, leaving 6 bases of the junction unmatched. The CDR3 runs to 15 residues. CDR3 region: CASSQAGTSGSRQYF. The CDR3 DNA is TGTGCCAGCAGCCAAGCCGGGACTAGCGGGAGTAGACAGTACTTC.

The genes are TRBV10-3 and TRBJ2-2; D gene uncertain. The CDR3 length is 14 residues. V was clipped by 0 bases and J by 4 bases, with 6 bases between them. CDR1 ENHRY and CDR2 SYGVKD come from the germline V gene. The CDR3 bases are TGTGCCATCAGTGAGTCCCCCGGCACCGGGGAGCTGTTTTTT. Encoded protein: CAISESPGTGELFF.

The chain is built from TRBV19 and TRBJ1-5; tentative D call: TRBD1 (6 bases). Trimming stripped 5 bases from V and 1 base from J, with 12 bases between. Germline V CDR1 and CDR2: LNHDA, SQIVND (reference sequence). The CDR3 totals 15 residues. The CDR3 nucleotides read TGTGCCAGTAGTGGAACAGGGTTAAGCAATCAGCCCCAGCATTTT. Protein sequence: CASSGTGLSNQPQHF.

The J gene is TRBJ1-1, the V gene TRBV5-1, with TRBD1 matching over 10 bases. Germline V gives CDR1 SGHRS, CDR2 YFSETQ. CDR3 size: 16 residues. The trim removed 5 bases at V and 2 bases at J, leaving 9 bases unmatched. This chain's CDR3 is CASRPGTGVYNTEAFF. The CDR3 DNA reads TGCGCCAGCAGGCCCGGGACAGGGGTGTACAACACTGAAGCTTTCTTT.

This chain connects TRBV7-3 to TRBJ2-7; TRBD2 is a possible D gene (6 bases). The CDR3 totals 13 residues. Germline V CDR1 and CDR2: SGHTA, FQGTGA. Trimming removed 2 bases from V and 2 bases from J, with 7 bases in between. The CDR3 nucleotides read TGTGCCAGCAGCTTAGGCGGGACCTACGAGCAGTACTTC. Its protein is CASSLGGTYEQYF.

The chain employs TRBV7-9 and TRBJ2-1, with D perhaps TRBD2 (6 bases). The germline V gene encodes CDR1 SEHNR and CDR2 FQNEAQ (reference sequence). The CDR3 sequence is 17 residues long. The ends were cut back, 2 bases at V and 1 base at J, with 15 bases in the middle. The CDR3 here is CASSLSSGTESYNEQFF. The CDR3 DNA reads TGTGCCAGCAGCTTATCCTCCGGGACTGAGTCCTACAATGAGCAGTTCTTC. The entire variable domain, with the rest obtained from reference TRBV7-9 and TRBJ2-1, is as follows: DTGVSQNPRHKITKRGQNVTFRCDPISEHNRLYWYRQTLGQGPEFLTYFQNEAQLEKSRLLSDRFSAERPKGSFSTLEIQRTEQGDSAMYLCASSLSSGTESYNEQFFGPGTRLTVL.

The chain couples TRBV2 to TRBJ2-4, with D possibly called TRBD1 or TRBD2 (5 bases each). Germline CDR1 and CDR2: SNHLY and FYNNEI. The CDR3 is 14 residues long. The V end was cut by 4 bases, the J end by 6 bases, with 13 bases between. CDR3: CASSGDGAGNIQYF. The CDR3 bases are TGTGCCAGCAGTGGGGACGGAGCAGGAAACATTCAGTACTTC.

This sequence joins TRBV12-3 or TRBV12-4 and TRBJ1-5; D unclear. V was pared by 3 bases and J by 7 bases, with 7 bases between. The CDR3 loop spans 12 amino acids. The DNA of the CDR3 is TGTGCCAGCAGTTTCGGACGACAGCCCCAGCATTTT. Its translation: CASSFGRQPQHF.

This clone appeared once. The J gene is TRBJ2-1, the V gene TRBV5-5, with 7 bases matching TRBD1. The ends lost 4 bases at V and 0 bases at J; junction bases unmatched: 4. This CDR3 region has 15 residues. The V gene's germline CDR1 is SGHKS and CDR2 YYEKEE (reference sequence). In DNA form, the CDR3 reads TGTGCCAGCAGCCAGACAGGGAGCTCCTACAATGAGCAGTTCTTC. It specifies CASSQTGSSYNEQFF.

This clone has only one observation. V and J are TRBV10-3 and TRBJ1-2; a weak D match, TRBD1 (5 bases). V lost 0 bases to trimming and J lost 5 bases, with 16 bases between them. The CDR3 consists of 16 residues. Germline V gene lookup returns CDR1 ENHRY and CDR2 SYGVKD. CDR3 protein: CAISESRRTRRYGYTF. The CDR3, as DNA: TGTGCCATCAGTGAGTCTAGGCGGACACGTAGATATGGCTACACCTTC.

The table lists this clone with a few counts. This sequence joins TRBV19 and TRBJ2-7; the match to TRBD2 covers 14 bases. This CDR3 spans 16 amino acids. J gave up 5 bases and V 5 bases, and 8 bases lay outside the gene matches. Germline assignment: CDR1 LNHDA and CDR2 SQIVND (reference sequence). In DNA, the CDR3 is TGTGCCAGTAGTCCAGGGACTAGCGGGAGAATCAACGAGCAGTACTTC. The encoded protein is CASSPGTSGRINEQYF.

This chain uses TRBV20-1 with TRBJ2-1; 8 positions match TRBD1. Germline CDR1 reads DFQATT; CDR2 reads SNEGSKA (reference sequence). V dropped 5 bases and J dropped 10; count of bases not matched to a gene: 10. The CDR3 is 13 amino acids. The CDR3 region is CSAGGQGSGEQFF. The CDR3 DNA sequence: TGCAGTGCTGGTGGACAGGGCTCGGGGGAGCAGTTCTTC.

This chain joins TRBV6-5 and TRBJ1-3, with D hard to call. The V end was cut by 6 bases, the J end by 0 bases, with 3 bases between. The CDR3 totals 12 residues. Germline assignment: CDR1 MNHEY and CDR2 SVGAGI. In DNA, the CDR3 is TGTGCCAGCAGGAGCTCTGGAAACACCATATATTTT. Its translation is CASRSSGNTIYF.

The chain carries TRBV28 and TRBJ1-4, with 7 bases aligning to TRBD1. The J segment lost 4 bases and the V segment lost 4 bases, leaving 6 bases of the junction unmatched. Looked up from germline, CDR1 is MDHEN and CDR2 is SYDVKM. The CDR3 totals 15 residues. CDR3 region: CASSSLDRNNEKLFF. CDR3 nucleotides: TGTGCCAGCAGTTCCCTGGACAGGAATAATGAAAAACTGTTTTTT.

V gene TRBV5-1 combines with J gene TRBJ2-1, with D perhaps given as TRBD1 or TRBD2 (5 bases each). V was trimmed by 3 bases and J by 0 bases, leaving 7 bases between them. CDR1 is SGHRS and CDR2 is YFSETQ in the germline V gene. This CDR3 is 14 amino acids long. In DNA form, the CDR3 reads TGCGCCAGCAGCTGGGGGTCCTCCTACAATGAGCAGTTCTTC. Protein: CASSWGSSYNEQFF.

CDR3 amino acids: CASSLRDRGYSETQYF. CDR3 DNA sequence: TGTGCCAGCAGCCTCAGGGACAGGGGATATTCGGAGACCCAGTACTTC. The chain recombines TRBV3-1 (or the pseudogene TRBV3-2) with TRBJ2-5; 10 positions agree with TRBD1. The CDR3 spans 16 residues. The V segment lost 4 bases and the J segment 5 bases; nucleotides outside the gene matches: 10. Germline V lookup: CDR1 LGHDT, CDR2 YNNKEL (reference sequence).

The chain couples TRBV24-1 to TRBJ2-3; possibly TRBD2 for D (6 bases). Between the trimmed V and J ends, which lost 4 bases and 7 bases, there was a span of 20 bases. The CDR3 loop spans 16 amino acids. Germline values: CDR1 KGHDR, CDR2 SFDVKD. The CDR3 DNA is TGTGCCACCAGTGACCGTAGCCGGGACTCAGCCAATACGCAGTATTTT. This encodes CATSDRSRDSANTQYF.

The chain couples TRBV6-2 or TRBV6-3 to TRBJ1-2; D is perhaps TRBD1 (6 bases). The CDR3 consists of 14 residues. Germline V gene sequence: CDR1 MNHEY, CDR2 SVGEGT. Trimming removed 6 bases at V and 4 bases at J, with 15 bases between. In nucleotides, the CDR3 is TGTGCCAGCAGCCCCGGGGGGGCCTCCTATGGCTACACCTTC. It yields the protein CASSPGGASYGYTF.

This chain uses TRBV6-5 with TRBJ1-2, with TRBD1 matching over 8 bases. The trim removed 5 bases at V and 2 bases at J, leaving 4 bases unmatched. The CDR3 sequence is 14 residues long. Germline CDR1 and CDR2: MNHEY and SVGAGI. Here the CDR3 reads CASSRQGANYGYTF. In DNA, the CDR3 is TGTGCCAGCAGTCGTCAGGGGGCGAACTATGGCTACACCTTC.

The chain recombines TRBV5-1 with TRBJ2-1; 10 bases align to TRBD2. J lost 0 bases, V lost 4 bases, and 13 bases had no gene match. Germline V gene data show CDR1 as SGHRS and CDR2 as YFSETQ. This CDR3 has 19 residues. CDR3 coding DNA: TGCGCCAGCAGCAGAGCGGGAGGGATGGCTCAGAGCTCCTACAATGAGCAGTTCTTC. Its protein is CASSRAGGMAQSSYNEQFF.

This chain connects TRBV18 to TRBJ2-7; 7 nucleotides match TRBD2. CDR1 and CDR2 from the germline V gene are KGHSH and LQKENI. V was clipped by 2 bases and J by 2 bases; unmatched bases: 6. The CDR3 is 15 residues long. The CDR3 protein is CASSPFSGPAYEQYF. In DNA form, the CDR3 reads TGTGCCAGCTCACCATTTAGCGGGCCCGCCTACGAGCAGTACTTC.

The chain couples TRBV30 to TRBJ1-1, with 9 bases lining up with TRBD1. The germline CDR1 and CDR2 sequences are GTSNPN and SVGIG (reference sequence). The CDR3 covers 16 residues. V was pared by 3 bases and J by 0 bases, with 8 bases of the junction left unmatched. CDR3 protein: CAWSPDRGGMNTEAFF. CDR3 sequence (DNA): TGTGCCTGGAGCCCCGACAGGGGGGGGATGAACACTGAAGCTTTCTTT.

This chain uses TRBV6-5 with TRBJ1-4; D is possibly TRBD1 (6 bases). Germline loops: CDR1 MNHEY, CDR2 SVGAGI. The CDR3 contains 16 residues. Trimming took 0 bases from V and 8 from J, leaving 16 bases between them. The CDR3 loop reads CASSYSLGGEVEKLFF. CDR3 in DNA: TGTGCCAGCAGTTACTCACTGGGGGGCGAGGTAGAAAAACTGTTTTTT.

The rearrangement joins TRBV7-6 to TRBJ1-1, with D possibly matching TRBD1 (6 bases). CDR1 is SGHVS and CDR2 is FNYEAQ in the germline V gene. This CDR3 spans 16 amino acids. The V end was cut by 5 bases, the J end by 3 bases, with 19 bases between. CDR3 nucleotides: TGTGCCAGCAGCCCCTGGTGGGGGGCCGCTGACACTGAAGCTTTCTTT. As protein: CASSPWWGAADTEAFF. Filled out from reference TRBV7-6 and TRBJ1-1, the complete variable domain reads GAGVSQSPRYKVTKRGQDVALRCDPISGHVSLYWYRQALGQGPEFLTYFNYEAQQDKSGLPNDRFSAERPEGSISTLTIQRTEQRDSAMYRCASSPWWGAADTEAFFGQGTRLTVV.